These 8 T cell receptor beta chains were sequenced from one sample in a study of blood T cell repertoires in COVID-19. Measured with immunoSEQ multiplex PCR; TCRdb has only the in-frame clones, and not every one. The sample contains 250,000 or so clones, around 90% of which appear only once. Input material: PBMCs or T cells enriched from blood (not recorded which). Receptors originate from a woman in her twenties or thirties with acute COVID-19.

This chain connects TRBV29-1 to TRBJ2-1, with 7 positions matching TRBD2. This CDR3 contains 14 residues. Unmatched junction bases numbered 3, after V lost 4 bases and J lost 0 bases. The V gene's germline CDR1 is SQVTM and CDR2 ANQGSEA. CDR3 sequence: CSVVGGSSYNEQFF. CDR3 sequence (DNA): TGCAGCGTTGTGGGGGGGAGCTCCTACAATGAGCAGTTCTTC.

The chain is built from TRBV9 and TRBJ2-1; 8 bases agree with TRBD2. Germline V gene sequence: CDR1 SGDLS, CDR2 YYNGEE. V shed 1 base, J shed 8 bases, and the junction held 14 bases outside the gene matches. This CDR3 contains 17 residues. CDR3 protein: CASSVRSQAGVNDEQFF. For the CDR3, the DNA is TGTGCCAGCAGCGTACGGTCTCAAGCGGGAGTGAATGATGAGCAGTTCTTC.

The chain recombines TRBV29-1 with TRBJ2-1, with D unclear. The CDR3 length is 14 residues. Per germline, CDR1 SQVTM and CDR2 ANQGSEA. Trimming removed 6 bases from V and 0 bases from J, with 12 bases in between. CDR3: CSVSTQASYNEQFF. CDR3 sequence (DNA): TGCAGCGTGAGTACCCAAGCCTCCTACAATGAGCAGTTCTTC.

The chain recombines TRBV6-1 with TRBJ1-1, with TRBD1 identical over 7 bases. CDR1 MNHNS and CDR2 SASEGT come from the germline V gene. V dropped 3 bases and J dropped 2; count of bases not matched to a gene: 3. This CDR3 has 14 amino acids. The DNA of the CDR3 is TGTGCCAGCAGTGACAGGGGGGTTAACACTGAAGCTTTCTTT. This sequence encodes CASSDRGVNTEAFF.

This rearrangement joins TRBV4-1 to TRBJ2-1; D may be TRBD2 (6 bases). Per the germline V gene, CDR1 is MGHRA and CDR2 is YSYEKL. There are 14 residues in the CDR3. The V and J ends lost 0 bases and 6 bases respectively, with 9 bases between them. The CDR3 protein is CASSQEAGSNEQFF. DNA of the CDR3: TGCGCCAGCAGCCAAGAGGCGGGGAGCAATGAGCAGTTCTTC.

V is TRBV19 and J is TRBJ2-2; 9 nucleotides match TRBD2. The CDR3 is 19 residues long. V lost 0 bases, J lost 2 bases, and 10 bases stayed unmatched. Germline assignment: CDR1 LNHDA and CDR2 SQIVND (reference sequence). CDR3 coding DNA: TGTGCCAGTAGTATAGATCCTAGTAGCGGGAGCCTCAACACCGGGGAGCTGTTTTTT. Its protein product is CASSIDPSSGSLNTGELFF.

This rearrangement joins TRBV4-2 to TRBJ2-3; 11 nucleotides align to TRBD2. The CDR3 has 15 residues. With V trimmed by 5 bases and J by 6 bases, 7 bases remained unmatched. In germline, CDR1 is LGHNA, CDR2 YNFKEQ. The CDR3: CASSELAGVGDTQYF. DNA for the CDR3: TGTGCCAGCAGCGAACTAGCGGGAGTTGGCGATACGCAGTATTTT.

The chain links TRBV30 to TRBJ2-1; 8 bases agree with TRBD2. Unmatched junction bases numbered 11, after V lost 3 bases and J lost 7 bases. The germline gives CDR1 GTSNPN, CDR2 SVGIG (reference sequence). The CDR3 loop spans 15 amino acids. CDR3 in DNA: TGTGCCTGGAGCGATAGCGGGACTGGGTATAATGAGCAGTTCTTC. Translating gives CAWSDSGTGYNEQFF.